This T cell receptor (beta chain) originates from a study of cytomegalovirus exposure and HLA in healthy donors. Study details: Researchers previously reported finding just under 120 million unique TCR beta sequences from 170 million or so T cells. Study-wide results and caveats: The authors judged a highly shared variant cluster likely a sequencing artifact. Near-uniform donor sequencing depth was presumed by presence/absence analyses.

Notes on this clone: The antigen is unknown.

13 Jbeta primers and 60 Vbeta primers were used for the PCR. The table came from immunoSEQ multiplex PCR; TCRdb's copy has only in-frame clones and leaves some out. The table includes more than 85,000 clones, approximately 80% detected once. V was cut by 1 base and J by 0 bases, with 10 bases left in between. The CDR3 is 15 residues long. Germline assignment: CDR1 SEHNR and CDR2 FQNEAQ (reference sequence). What was sequenced was PBMCs. The chain employs TRBV7-9 and TRBJ2-7, with D unresolved. The TCR originated in a woman aged 60 to 75 in good health and CMV-seropositive. CDR3 protein: CASSLGARNSYEQYF. CDR3 sequence (DNA): TGTGCCAGCAGCTTAGGGGCCAGGAACTCCTACGAGCAGTACTTC.